These 11 T cell receptor beta chains originate from one sample sequenced in a study of shared clonotypes between healthy human individuals. TCRdb keeps only in-frame clones here, not all; method: immunoSEQ multiplex PCR. This repertoire shows just over 2,000,000 clones, 85% to 95% found once; its top ten account for 0.13%. The specimen was naive CD4+ T cells sorted from blood. Specified subset: CD45RA+ positively selected. The receptors shown here come from a young man in good health.

As to this clone: The same CDR3 arises from other DNA sequences in this sample as well. V usage is TRBV18 and J usage is TRBJ2-1, with TRBD2 matching 8 bases. The J segment lost 1 base and the V segment lost 1 base, leaving 0 bases of the junction unmatched. CDR1 and CDR2 (germline): KGHSH, LQKENI. CDR3 size: 15 residues. The chain's CDR3 is CASSPLAGSYNEQFF. CDR3 nucleotides: TGTGCCAGCTCACCACTAGCGGGGTCCTACAATGAGCAGTTCTTC.

This chain connects TRBV7-9 to TRBJ2-3; D gene uncertain. The CDR3 contains 15 residues. V was shortened by 5 bases and J by 2 bases, with 14 bases between the two germline ends. Germline assignment: CDR1 SEHNR and CDR2 FQNEAQ (reference sequence). This chain's CDR3 is CASSRLGPLTDTQYF. CDR3 in DNA: TGTGCCAGCAGCCGACTCGGCCCCCTCACAGATACGCAGTATTTT.

V gene TRBV28 combines with J gene TRBJ1-4; no clear D gene. Germline lookup yields CDR1 MDHEN and CDR2 SYDVKM. V shed 7 bases and J shed 8 bases, with 17 bases lying between them. The length of the CDR3 is 14 residues. CDR3 coding DNA: TGTGCCAGCATCTCGGGAGGACGAGGGGAAAAACTGTTTTTT. Its translation: CASISGGRGEKLFF.

V usage is TRBV5-1 and J usage is TRBJ1-2; TRBD1 agrees at 7 bases. The CDR3 covers 14 residues. V shed 3 bases, J shed 13 bases, and the junction held 15 bases outside the gene matches. The germline gives CDR1 SGHRS, CDR2 YFSETQ. DNA for the CDR3: TGCGCCAGCAGCTATTGGGGGACAGCGGACTCTCCCACCTTC. It yields the protein CASSYWGTADSPTF.

This rearrangement joins TRBV29-1 to TRBJ1-3; D uncertain. Germline CDR1 is SQVTM and CDR2 is ANQGSEA. The CDR3 runs 12 residues. V lost 7 bases and J lost 4, with 11 bases in between. Here the CDR3 DNA reads TGCAGCGGGGAGACTTCGGGAAACACCATATATTTT. Protein product: CSGETSGNTIYF.

The rearrangement links TRBV6-6 to TRBJ2-1; a weak D match, TRBD2 (5 bases). The CDR3 totals 15 residues. Germline loops: CDR1 MNHNY, CDR2 SVGAGI (reference sequence). Deletions cut 7 bases from V and 0 bases from J, with 13 bases between. CDR3 sequence reads: CASTPRAVSYNEQFF. In DNA form, the CDR3 reads TGTGCCAGCACCCCGAGGGCAGTCTCCTACAATGAGCAGTTCTTC.

J is TRBJ2-5 and V is TRBV5-1; D is unresolved. There are 13 residues in the CDR3. Germline CDR1 SGHRS, CDR2 YFSETQ. Trimming left V 0 bases short and J 2 bases short, with 5 bases between. The CDR3 sequence is CASSLEVQETQYF. The DNA of the CDR3 is TGCGCCAGCAGCTTGGAAGTACAAGAGACCCAGTACTTC.

The chain combines TRBV2 with TRBJ2-7; the match to TRBD1 covers 7 bases. The CDR3 contains 17 residues. The junction had 12 bases not matched to a gene; V was cut back by 2 bases and J by 2 bases. CDR1 SNHLY and CDR2 FYNNEI come from the germline V gene. The CDR3 nucleotides are TGTGCCAGCAGTGAATCGGGCCCAGGGGGAGTTCCCTACGAGCAGTACTTC. It yields the protein CASSESGPGGVPYEQYF.

The chain carries TRBV6-6 and TRBJ2-7; TRBD2 might be the D (6 bases). The CDR3 is made up of 15 amino acids. V was pared by 7 bases and J by 3 bases, with 19 bases between. Germline values: CDR1 MNHNY, CDR2 SVGAGI (reference sequence). This CDR3 reads CASINREIKGYEQYF. In DNA form, the CDR3 reads TGTGCCAGCATCAACCGGGAGATTAAGGGCTACGAGCAGTACTTC.

The chain is built from TRBV28 and TRBJ1-2; 11 nucleotides agree with TRBD1. CDR1 is MDHEN, CDR2 SYDVKM, per germline. J was trimmed by 5 bases and V by 3 bases; bases with no gene match: 14. CDR3 length: 18 amino acids. The CDR3 sequence is CASSLLNPAGQGDYGYTF. In DNA form, the CDR3 reads TGTGCCAGCAGTTTGCTTAACCCAGCGGGACAGGGGGATTATGGCTACACCTTC.

This CDR3 reads CASSLTATGQFF. The CDR3 DNA sequence: TGTGCCAGCAGCTTAACCGCAACCGGTCAGTTCTTC. The J gene is TRBJ2-1, the V gene TRBV7-9; D gene uncertain. Trimming stripped 2 bases from V and 13 bases from J, with 12 bases between. Germline CDR1 and CDR2: SEHNR and FQNEAQ (reference sequence). The length of the CDR3 is 12 residues.